Included here is one T cell receptor (beta chain) sequence, with context. Antigen specificity is unknown. The sample is drawn from a study of shared clonotypes between healthy human individuals. Points from the study as a whole: It was only blood that was sampled, and tissue repertoires likely differ. Rarefaction indicated that sorted-subset sequencing remained incomplete although depth was large.

With 0 bases clipped from V and 3 bases from J, the junction kept 12 bases outside the gene matches. This CDR3 region has 18 residues. The naive CD8 fraction comprised CD45RO-negative cells positively selected for CCR7 and excluded terminally differentiated effector memory CD45RA+ cells. Donors comprised healthy HIV-negative adults lacking recent acute infections or vaccinations. Genomic DNA (from each subset) was split evenly across several immunoSEQ plates. The assay was immunoSEQ multiplex PCR, and TCRdb's table has in-frame clones only and misses some. Of about 680,000 clones listed, 92% are singletons.

V gene TRBV23-1 combines with J gene TRBJ1-1, with 8 bases aligning to TRBD1. TRBV23-1 is an open reading frame whose function is uncertain. The specimen sequenced was naive CD8+ T cells sorted from blood. The sequence derives from a man between 25 and 39 years old in good health. CDR3 sequence reads: CASSQSRRTGRCYTEAFF. The DNA of the CDR3 is TGCGCCAGCAGTCAATCAAGGAGGACAGGGAGGTGTTACACTGAAGCTTTCTTT.